This T cell receptor beta chain was identified during a study of shared clonotypes between healthy human individuals. Study results and limitations: Memory subsets generally showed lower estimated richness than naive subsets.

This clone was detected only once. The antigen is not known. Profiled with immunoSEQ multiplex PCR; TCRdb holds only in-frame clones, not every one. The repertoire has about 2.5 million clones, 85% to 95% of them found once; the top ten carry 0.37%. Germline loops: CDR1 MDHEN, CDR2 SYDVKM. With V trimmed by 5 bases and J by 4 bases, 8 bases remained unmatched. This CDR3 comprises 15 residues. The sample was naive CD4+ T cells from PBMCs. Stated subset: CD45RA+ positively selected. This chain uses TRBV28 with TRBJ2-7; TRBD1 matches 10 bases. This TCR was recovered from a man aged 18-30 years in good health. Some clones in this sample may be carry-over from other donors' samples. CDR3 DNA sequence: TGTGCCAGCAGTCCCGCCGGGACAGGGGTATACGAGCAGTACTTC. This translates into CASSPAGTGVYEQYF.